Listed below are T cell receptor beta chains from one sample, sequenced in a study of blood T cells in healthy people across ages. MiXCR, run by TCRdb on the 5' RACE reads, gives a single entry per CDR3 protein. Among under 1 million distinct CDR3 sequences listed, around 43% were seen once. Sequenced sample: blood. The receptor source for this set is a man aged 60 to 75 in good health. CDR3s include the opening cysteine and the closing phenylalanine or tryptophan. A D gene is named only where the DNA matches it firmly. The listing skips clone size in some rows; elsewhere it reads once, few, many or a size class.

v_gene	abundance	d_gene	j_gene	CDR3aa	CDR3nt
TRBV9	-	-	TRBJ1-2	CASSPAAGDYGYTF	TGTGCCAGCAGCCCGGCCGCGGGTGACTATGGCTACACCTTC
TRBV7-8	once	-	TRBJ2-1	CASSSGTPYNEQFF	TGTGCCAGCAGCTCCGGGACTCCGTACAATGAGCAGTTCTTC
TRBV6-1	few	-	TRBJ1-4	CASSDYREGAEKLFF	TGTGCCAGCAGTGATTACAGGGAAGGGGCTGAAAAACTGTTTTTT
TRBV20-1	-	-	TRBJ2-7	CSARDVAKPYEQYF	TGCAGTGCTAGAGATGTGGCAAAACCCTACGAGCAGTACTTC
TRBV10-3	-	TRBD2	TRBJ2-5	CAVSDEGLAGNNEQYF	TGTGCCGTCAGTGACGAGGGACTAGCGGGGAACAATGAGCAGTACTTC
TRBV27	few	-	TRBJ2-7	CASSTSGQGHYEQYF	-
TRBV7-6	few	-	TRBJ2-7	CASSLAPVSYEQYF	TGTGCCAGCAGCTTAGCACCAGTCTCCTACGAGCAGTACTTC
TRBV7-9	-	-	TRBJ1-1	CASSLAVSRDANTEAFF	TGTGCCAGCAGCTTAGCTGTGAGCCGCGACGCGAACACTGAAGCTTTCTTT
TRBV20-1	-	-	TRBJ2-5	CSAIRVSRNNEQYF	TGCAGTGCTATTAGGGTCAGCCGAAACAATGAGCAGTACTTC
TRBV3-1	-	-	TRBJ2-7	CASSRDMSRSYEQYF	TGTGCCAGCAGTCGCGACATGTCCCGCTCCTACGAGCAGTACTTC
TRBV29-1	-	TRBD1	TRBJ1-1	CSGRTGRGTEAFF	TGCAGCGGCCGGACAGGGCGGGGCACTGAAGCTTTCTTT
TRBV9	once	-	TRBJ2-3	CASSYRWGGLTDTQYF	TGTGCCAGCAGCTACAGGTGGGGGGGCCTAACAGATACGCAGTATTTT
TRBV28	-	TRBD1	TRBJ2-1	CASSWDRLEQFF	TGTGCCAGCAGTTGGGACAGACTAGAGCAGTTCTTC
TRBV5-1	few	TRBD1	TRBJ2-7	CASSGQASSYEQYF	TGCGCCAGCAGCGGACAGGCCAGCTCCTACGAGCAGTACTTC
TRBV27	-	-	TRBJ1-5	CASSPIGSNQPQHF	TGTGCCAGCAGCCCGATTGGGAGCAATCAGCCCCAGCATTTT
TRBV7-9	few	-	TRBJ1-2	CASSSSAGGRNYGYTF	TGTGCCAGCAGCTCGAGTGCTGGGGGACGGAACTATGGCTACACCTTC
TRBV15	few	TRBD1	TRBJ2-1	CATSSRKGAAYNEQFF	TGTGCCACCAGCAGTCGGAAGGGGGCGGCCTACAATGAGCAGTTCTTC
TRBV2	many	-	TRBJ2-5	CASTGYSSQETQYF	TGTGCCAGCACCGGGTACTCCTCACAAGAGACCCAGTACTTC
TRBV4-3	-	TRBD1	TRBJ1-1	CASSQDFGTARTEAFF	TGCGCCAGCAGCCAAGATTTTGGGACAGCACGAACTGAAGCTTTCTTT
TRBV9	-	-	TRBJ2-3	CASSVHGWADTQYF	TGTGCCAGCAGCGTCCATGGGTGGGCAGATACGCAGTATTTT
TRBV10-3	few	TRBD1	TRBJ2-7	CAISADLGQGVYEQYF	TGTGCCATCAGTGCGGACCTCGGACAGGGCGTCTACGAGCAGTACTTC
TRBV3-1	-	TRBD2	TRBJ2-3	CASSQEVPAGGDTQYF	TGTGCCAGCAGCCAAGAGGTTCCAGCGGGGGGCGATACGCAGTATTTT
TRBV20-1	-	TRBD1	TRBJ2-7	CSARRRGRTYEQYF	TGCAGTGCTAGGCGCAGGGGGCGAACTTACGAGCAGTACTTC
TRBV7-9	-	-	TRBJ1-6	CASSPPGTRNSPLHF	TGTGCCAGCAGCCCCCCGGGGACCAGGAATTCACCCCTCCACTTT